This T cell receptor beta chain was identified during a study of patients and donors after allogeneic stem cell transplantation. This CDR3 is built from 13 residues. CDR1 and CDR2 (germline): SQVTM, ANQGSEA. The V end lost 1 base, the J end lost 2 bases, and 7 bases lay between the germline ends. Via MiXCR, TCRdb re-called the RT-PCR reads, giving one row per CDR3 protein. The data hold 150,000 to 200,000 distinct CDR3 sequences, with 41% observed a single time. The sequenced material came from blood, either unsorted or a sorted T cell fraction (not recorded which). The rearrangement links TRBV29-1 to TRBJ2-3, with D maybe TRBD1 (5 bases). The receptor's source is a human donor who was either an allogeneic HSCT recipient or a stem cell or donor lymphocyte infusion donor (not recorded which). It is not recorded whose cells these are; they may come from a transplant donor. The chain's CDR3 is CSVEGQTTDTQYF. The CDR3 nucleotides are TGCAGCGTTGAAGGACAGACCACAGATACGCAGTATTTT.